This entry lists 10 T cell receptor beta chains sequenced from one sample in a study of T cell repertoires in cytomegalovirus infection. TCRdb recomputed calls from the reads with MiXCR, one row per CDR3 protein. The table has about 330,000 distinct CDR3 sequences, over 7.5% seen once. The sample taken for sequencing was PBMCs. These TCRs come from a human donor in good health (CMV status not recorded). Some clones in this sample may be carry-over from other donors' samples.

This clonotype was detected a few times. The chain joins TRBV20-1 to TRBJ2-7, with D perhaps TRBD1 or TRBD2 (5 bases each). This CDR3 is 13 amino acids long. Germline lookup yields CDR1 DFQATT and CDR2 SNEGSKA (reference sequence). Trimming cost V 3 bases and J 6 bases, with 15 bases left between them. The CDR3 bases are TGCAGTGCTAGCCGGGACCGGTCTGGCGAGCAGTACTTC. Translation: CSASRDRSGEQYF.

This rearrangement joins TRBV24-1 to TRBJ1-1, with 7 nucleotides matching TRBD1. Germline-derived CDR1 and CDR2 are KGHDR and SFDVKD. The CDR3 is made up of 14 amino acids. The ends lost 5 bases at V and 3 bases at J; junction bases unmatched: 5. CDR3 nucleotide sequence: TGTGCCACCAGTGGCCCGCAGGGGGACACTGAAGCTTTCTTT. The encoded protein is CATSGPQGDTEAFF.

J is TRBJ2-7 and V is TRBV12-3 or TRBV12-4, with D possibly matching TRBD1 (6 bases). Trimming removed 6 bases at V and 1 base at J, with 16 bases between. This CDR3 is 15 amino acids long. CDR3 protein: CASSSRDTRSYEQYF. CDR3 in DNA: TGTGCCAGCAGCTCCCGGGACACCCGTTCCTACGAGCAGTACTTC.

The genes are TRBV7-2 and TRBJ2-7; a weak D match, TRBD1 (6 bases). The V gene lost 8 bases and the J gene lost 2 bases, with 16 bases spanning the gap. CDR1 SGHTA and CDR2 FQGNSA come from the germline V gene. CDR3 length: 14 amino acids. DNA for the CDR3: TGTGCCAGCGGGCGGCCGACAGGAACCTACGAGCAGTACTTC. Protein product: CASGRPTGTYEQYF. The whole variable domain, filled in from reference TRBV7-2 and TRBJ2-7, reads GAGVSQSPSNKVTEKGKDVELRCDPISGHTALYWYRQSLGQGLEFLIYFQGNSAPDKSGLPSDRFSAERTGGSVSTLTIQRTQQEDSAVYLCASGRPTGTYEQYFGPGTRLTVT.

This chain connects TRBV12-3 or TRBV12-4 to TRBJ1-5; unclear D gene. The CDR3 has 14 amino acids. Trimming removed 0 bases at V and 6 bases at J, with 9 bases between. CDR3 loop: CASSLAGRGQPQHF. The DNA of the CDR3 is TGTGCCAGCAGTTTAGCGGGGAGAGGTCAGCCCCAGCATTTT.

This clonotype was counted between two and nine times. This rearrangement joins TRBV6-8 to TRBJ1-5; TRBD1 might be the D (6 bases). This CDR3 has 14 residues. From germline, CDR1 is MNHGY and CDR2 SAAAGT. V was shortened by 2 bases and J by 7 bases, with 12 bases between the two germline ends. CDR3 DNA: TGTGCCAGCAGTTACCAAGGGGGAGGGCAGCCCCAGCATTTT. Residues: CASSYQGGGQPQHF.

This clonotype was observed at least ten times. V usage is TRBV6-6 and J usage is TRBJ1-5; D remains ambiguous. There are 15 residues in the CDR3. Germline CDR1 is MNHNY and CDR2 is SVGAGI (reference sequence). Trimming took off 8 bases at V and 2 bases at J, with 16 bases between the two ends. The CDR3 coding sequence is TGTGCCAGCGTTGCCTCCGGGAAGGGCAATCAGCCCCAGCATTTT. It codes for CASVASGKGNQPQHF.

This clonotype showed up many times. This sequence joins TRBV7-6 and TRBJ2-3; D might be TRBD2 (6 bases). V lost 5 bases to trimming and J lost 11 bases, with 11 bases between them. Germline V CDR1 and CDR2: SGHVS, FNYEAQ. CDR3 length: 11 residues. The CDR3, as DNA: TGTGCCAGCAGCAACCGGGACTGGCAGTATTTT. Amino acid sequence: CASSNRDWQYF. Full variable domain (rest looked up from reference TRBV7-6 and TRBJ2-3): GAGVSQSPRYKVTKRGQDVALRCDPISGHVSLYWYRQALGQGPEFLTYFNYEAQQDKSGLPNDRFSAERPEGSISTLTIQRTEQRDSAMYRCASSNRDWQYFGPGTRLTVL.

Comments on this clonotype: A read error is possible here, since a much larger clone lies one base away. CDR3 loop: CSASELGMRLETQYF. CDR3 nucleotide sequence: TGCAGTGCTAGCGAACTAGGGATGCGTCTCGAGACCCAGTACTTC. The V gene is TRBV20-1, the J gene TRBJ2-5; perhaps TRBD2 as D (5 bases). Germline V gene sequence: CDR1 DFQATT, CDR2 SNEGSKA (reference sequence). V dropped 3 bases and J dropped 5 bases, with 19 bases sitting between them. This CDR3 contains 15 residues.

The genes are TRBV28 and TRBJ2-7, with 7 nucleotides matching TRBD2. This CDR3 is 16 amino acids long. Looked up from germline, CDR1 is MDHEN and CDR2 is SYDVKM. V was pared by 3 bases and J by 0 bases, with 8 bases of the junction left unmatched. CDR3: CASSFRTSASSYEQYF. Here the CDR3 DNA reads TGTGCCAGCAGTTTCCGAACTAGCGCCTCCTCCTACGAGCAGTACTTC.